The 19 T cell receptor beta chains below all came from one sample that was sequenced in a study of blood T cell repertoires in COVID-19. Data came from immunoSEQ multiplex PCR; TCRdb stores just in-frame clones and leaves some out. The repertoire holds some 200,000 clones, with 65% to 90% as singletons. The sequenced sample consisted of peripheral blood. The receptors derive from a woman aged 40 to 50 who had recovered from COVID-19.

This CDR3 reads CASRAAGVHNEQFF. DNA of the CDR3: TGCGCCAGCAGGGCTGCGGGGGTCCACAATGAGCAGTTCTTC. The rearrangement links TRBV5-1 to TRBJ2-1, with 7 bases aligning to TRBD2. This CDR3 spans 14 amino acids. Per the germline V gene, CDR1 is SGHRS and CDR2 is YFSETQ. V shed 5 bases, J shed 5 bases, and the junction held 7 bases outside the gene matches.

The rearrangement joins TRBV25-1 to TRBJ1-1, with D hard to call. Germline V CDR1 and CDR2: MGHDK, SYGVNS. The CDR3 loop spans 11 amino acids. The germline V and J ends were trimmed by 11 bases and 0 bases, with 7 bases remaining between them. This CDR3 reads CASTLNTEAFF. CDR3 DNA sequence: TGTGCCTCCACACTGAACACTGAAGCTTTCTTT. The full variable domain, completed using reference TRBV25-1 and TRBJ1-1, is EADIYQTPRYLVIGTGKKITLECSQTMGHDKMYWYQQDPGMELHLIHYSYGVNSTEKGDLSSESTVSRIRTEHFPLTLESARPSHTSQYLCASTLNTEAFFGQGTRLTVV.

Here the CDR3 reads CASSRSGQQPYQPQHF. The CDR3 nucleotides are TGTGCCAGCAGTCGCTCGGGACAGCAACCTTATCAGCCCCAGCATTTT. The chain has TRBV13 and TRBJ1-5; TRBD1 agrees at 7 bases. V gave up 6 bases and J gave up 5 bases; unmatched junction bases: 13. Germline V lookup: CDR1 PRHDT, CDR2 FYEKMQ (reference sequence). CDR3 length: 16 amino acids.

This clone occurred many times. The chain carries TRBV4-3 and TRBJ2-2; maybe TRBD2 (6 bases). CDR1 is LGHNA, CDR2 YSLEER, per germline. The germline V and J ends were trimmed by 4 bases and 4 bases, with 10 bases remaining between them. CDR3 size: 14 residues. The CDR3 nucleotides are TGCGCCAGCAGCCCTGGCGGGGCCACCGGGGAGCTGTTTTTT. Protein product: CASSPGGATGELFF.

The chain uses TRBV9 and TRBJ2-2; TRBD1 matches at 7 bases. V was pared by 2 bases and J by 7 bases, with 14 bases of the junction left unmatched. Germline V lookup: CDR1 SGDLS, CDR2 YYNGEE. CDR3 length: 17 residues. CDR3 DNA: TGTGCCAGCAGCGTCAGGGGGAGTGCTTCTCGCGACGGGGAGCTGTTTTTT. As protein: CASSVRGSASRDGELFF.

The CDR3 region has the DNA TGTGCTAGTGGTCCTTACGGGGGAGCCACAGATACGCAGTATTTT. Protein product: CASGPYGGATDTQYF. V is TRBV12-5 and J is TRBJ2-3; a weak D match, TRBD2 (6 bases). Germline loops: CDR1 LGHNT, CDR2 FRNRAP. The CDR3 loop spans 15 amino acids. V lost 5 bases and J 2 bases, leaving 14 bases between the germline ends.

The rearrangement joins TRBV5-6 to TRBJ2-4, with D perhaps TRBD1 (6 bases). V was clipped by 4 bases and J by 7 bases, with 12 bases between them. The CDR3 totals 13 residues. The germline gives CDR1 SGHDT, CDR2 YYEEEE. The CDR3 protein is CASSGQKKNIQYF. CDR3 DNA sequence: TGTGCCAGCAGCGGACAGAAAAAGAACATTCAGTACTTC.

Turning to this clone: This CDR3 is also generated by other DNA sequences in the sample. V is TRBV28 and J is TRBJ1-4; D not certain. Germline V lookup: CDR1 MDHEN, CDR2 SYDVKM. The V gene lost 4 bases and the J gene lost 0 bases, with 6 bases spanning the gap. There are 14 residues in the CDR3. CDR3: CASSSPATNEKLFF. As DNA, the CDR3 is TGTGCCAGCAGTTCACCGGCAACTAATGAAAAACTGTTTTTT.

The rearrangement joins TRBV5-4 to TRBJ1-4, with D possibly being TRBD1 (6 bases). V lost 0 bases and J lost 6, with 21 bases in between. The length of the CDR3 is 18 residues. Germline loops: CDR1 SGHNT, CDR2 YYREEE (reference sequence). CDR3 nucleotides: TGTGCCAGCAGCTTGGGCCCCGGGACAACCGAGGGGGATGAAAAACTGTTTTTT. Protein: CASSLGPGTTEGDEKLFF. The full variable domain, rest sourced from reference TRBV5-4 and TRBJ1-4, is ETGVTQSPTHLIKTRGQQVTLRCSSQSGHNTVSWYQQALGQGPQFIFQYYREEENGRGNFPPRFSGLQFPNYSSELNVNALELDDSALYLCASSLGPGTTEGDEKLFFGSGTQLSVL.

This sequence joins TRBV15 and TRBJ1-1; D is uncertain. Trimming stripped 0 bases from V and 8 bases from J, with 13 bases between. The CDR3 covers 14 residues. Germline assignment: CDR1 LNHNV and CDR2 YYDKDF (reference sequence). DNA of the CDR3: TGTGCCACCAGCAGAGATAATGTCGACATAGAAGCTTTCTTT. It codes for CATSRDNVDIEAFF.

V usage is TRBV4-1 and J usage is TRBJ1-4, with D uncertain. The CDR3 consists of 15 residues. Trimming left V 0 bases short and J 4 bases short, with 9 bases between. Germline V gene data show CDR1 as MGHRA and CDR2 as YSYEKL. The CDR3 coding sequence is TGCGCCAGCAGCCAAGACTTCGGGTATAATGAAAAACTGTTTTTT. Translating it yields CASSQDFGYNEKLFF.

The rearrangement uses TRBV13 and TRBJ1-3; unclear D gene. V shed 4 bases and J shed 2 bases, with 9 bases lying between them. The CDR3 has 14 residues. From germline, CDR1 is PRHDT and CDR2 FYEKMQ (reference sequence). CDR3 nucleotide sequence: TGTGCCAGCAGCTCCCAGGCTACTGGAAACACCATATATTTT. It translates to CASSSQATGNTIYF.

The rearrangement uses TRBV12-5 and TRBJ2-1, with TRBD2 matching over 9 bases. Germline V gene lookup returns CDR1 LGHNT and CDR2 FRNRAP. V was pared by 6 bases and J by 0 bases, with 6 bases of the junction left unmatched. The CDR3 is 16 amino acids. This CDR3 is CASGPTAGGSYNEQFF. In DNA form, the CDR3 reads TGTGCTAGTGGCCCGACAGCGGGGGGCTCCTACAATGAGCAGTTCTTC.

The chain carries TRBV6-2 or TRBV6-3 and TRBJ2-1; D is possibly TRBD1 (6 bases). The CDR3 covers 16 residues. V was cut by 6 bases and J by 2 bases, with 17 bases left in between. Germline loops: CDR1 MNHEY, CDR2 SVGEGT. The CDR3 bases are TGTGCCAGCAGCTCAATCACAGGGTTTCCCTACAATGAGCAGTTCTTC. Translated, it gives CASSSITGFPYNEQFF.

The chain couples TRBV10-3 to TRBJ2-3, with 13 bases identical to TRBD2. This CDR3 is built from 16 residues. Germline-derived CDR1 and CDR2 are ENHRY and SYGVKD. J gave up 2 bases and V 6 bases, and 5 bases lay outside the gene matches. Here the CDR3 DNA reads TGTGCCATCAGAGGGACTAGCGGGGAGATCACAGATACGCAGTATTTT. It translates to CAIRGTSGEITDTQYF.

The chain has TRBV24-1 and TRBJ2-2; 7 positions match TRBD1. The CDR3 is 15 amino acids. Per the germline V gene, CDR1 is KGHDR and CDR2 is SFDVKD. V lost 4 bases to trimming and J lost 6 bases; unmatched junction nucleotides: 7. The CDR3 sequence: CATSETGDISGELFF. Written as DNA, the CDR3 is TGTGCCACCAGTGAAACAGGGGACATCTCCGGGGAGCTGTTTTTT.

The chain links TRBV29-1 to TRBJ2-3, with TRBD2 as a possible D gene (6 bases). The CDR3 contains 15 residues. Trimming cost V 4 bases and J 3 bases, with 17 bases left between them. From germline, CDR1 is SQVTM and CDR2 ANQGSEA. This chain's CDR3 is CSVGGEGGKTDTQYF. In nucleotides, the CDR3 is TGCAGCGTTGGGGGGGAAGGCGGAAAAACAGATACGCAGTATTTT.

The CDR3 DNA reads TGTGCCAGCAGTAGACAGGGGGAATACAATGAGCAGTTCTTC. Protein sequence: CASSRQGEYNEQFF. The J gene is TRBJ2-1, the V gene TRBV11-2, with 9 bases fitting TRBD1. CDR3 length equals 14 residues. Germline CDR1 and CDR2: SGHAT and FQNNGV. With V trimmed by 6 bases and J by 4 bases, 4 bases remained unmatched. The full variable domain, its missing parts supplied by reference TRBV11-2 and TRBJ2-1, is EAGVAQSPRYKIIEKRQSVAFWCNPISGHATLYWYQQILGQGPKLLIQFQNNGVVDDSQLPKDRFSAERLKGVDSTLKIQPAKLEDSAVYLCASSRQGEYNEQFFGPGTRLTVL.

The V call is TRBV13, the J call TRBJ2-1, with 9 positions matching TRBD1. This CDR3 has 16 amino acids. Trimming cost V 5 bases and J 8 bases; bases outside gene matches: 13. Germline V gene sequence: CDR1 PRHDT, CDR2 FYEKMQ (reference sequence). The CDR3 DNA is TGTGCCAGCAGCGGTATAAGGGGGGACAGGGCACATGAGCAGTTCTTC. Translating gives CASSGIRGDRAHEQFF.